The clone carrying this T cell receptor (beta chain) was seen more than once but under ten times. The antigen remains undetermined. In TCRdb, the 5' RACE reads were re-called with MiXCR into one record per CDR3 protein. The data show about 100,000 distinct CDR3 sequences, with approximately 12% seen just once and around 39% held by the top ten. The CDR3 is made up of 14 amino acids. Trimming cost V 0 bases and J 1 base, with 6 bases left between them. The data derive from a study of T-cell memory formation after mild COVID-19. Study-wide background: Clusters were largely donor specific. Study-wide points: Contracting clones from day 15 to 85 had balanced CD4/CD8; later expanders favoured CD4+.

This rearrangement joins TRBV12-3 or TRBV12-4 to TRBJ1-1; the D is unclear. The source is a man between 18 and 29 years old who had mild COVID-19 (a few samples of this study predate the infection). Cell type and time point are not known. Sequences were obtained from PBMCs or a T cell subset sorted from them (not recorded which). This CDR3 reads CASSLATANTEAFF. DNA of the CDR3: TGTGCCAGCAGTTTAGCGACGGCGAACACTGAAGCTTTCTTT.